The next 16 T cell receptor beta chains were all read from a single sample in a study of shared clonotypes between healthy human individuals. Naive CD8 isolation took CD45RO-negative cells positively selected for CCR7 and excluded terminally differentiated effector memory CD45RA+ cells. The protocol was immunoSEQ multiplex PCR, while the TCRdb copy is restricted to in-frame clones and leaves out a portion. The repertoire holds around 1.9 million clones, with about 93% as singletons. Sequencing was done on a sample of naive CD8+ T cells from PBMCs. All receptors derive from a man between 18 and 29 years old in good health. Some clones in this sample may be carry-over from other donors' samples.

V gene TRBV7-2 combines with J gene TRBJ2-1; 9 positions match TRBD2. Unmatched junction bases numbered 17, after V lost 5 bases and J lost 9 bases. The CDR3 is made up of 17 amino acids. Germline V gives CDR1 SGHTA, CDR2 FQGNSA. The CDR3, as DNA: TGTGCCAGCAGCAACTCAAGGCGGGAGGGCCACGTAGTTGAGCAGTTCTTC. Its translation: CASSNSRREGHVVEQFF.

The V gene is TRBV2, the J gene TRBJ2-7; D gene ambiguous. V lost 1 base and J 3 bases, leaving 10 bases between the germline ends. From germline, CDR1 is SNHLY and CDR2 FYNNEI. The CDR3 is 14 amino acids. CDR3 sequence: CASSEGSEIYEQYF. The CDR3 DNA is TGTGCCAGCAGTGAAGGGTCCGAAATCTACGAGCAGTACTTC. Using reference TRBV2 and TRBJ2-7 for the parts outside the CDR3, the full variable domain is EPEVTQTPSHQVTQMGQEVILRCVPISNHLYFYWYRQILGQKVEFLVSFYNNEISEKSEIFDDQFSVERPDGSNFTLKIRSTKLEDSAMYFCASSEGSEIYEQYFGPGTRLTVT.

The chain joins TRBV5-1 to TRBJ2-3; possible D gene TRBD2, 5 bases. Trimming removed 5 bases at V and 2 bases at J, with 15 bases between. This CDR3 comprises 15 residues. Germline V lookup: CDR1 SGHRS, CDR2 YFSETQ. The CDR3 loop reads CASRGARPHTDTQYF. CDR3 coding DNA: TGCGCCAGCAGGGGAGCCCGGCCCCACACAGATACGCAGTATTTT.

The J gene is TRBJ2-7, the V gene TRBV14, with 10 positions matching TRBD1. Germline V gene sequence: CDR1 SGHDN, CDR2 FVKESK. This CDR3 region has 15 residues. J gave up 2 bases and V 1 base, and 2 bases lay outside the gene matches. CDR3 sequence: CASSQVGQGAYEQYF. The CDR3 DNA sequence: TGTGCCAGCAGCCAAGTTGGACAGGGGGCCTACGAGCAGTACTTC.

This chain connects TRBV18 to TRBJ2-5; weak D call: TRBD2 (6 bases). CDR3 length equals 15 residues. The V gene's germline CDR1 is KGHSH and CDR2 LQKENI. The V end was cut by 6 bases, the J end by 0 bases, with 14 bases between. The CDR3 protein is CASSLGRGDQETQYF. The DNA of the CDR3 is TGTGCCAGCTCTCTAGGGCGGGGAGACCAAGAGACCCAGTACTTC.

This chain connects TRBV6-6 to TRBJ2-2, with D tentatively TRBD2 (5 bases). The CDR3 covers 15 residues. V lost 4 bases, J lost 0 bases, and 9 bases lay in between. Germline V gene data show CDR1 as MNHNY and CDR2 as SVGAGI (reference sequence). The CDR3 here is CASSWGVPNTGELFF. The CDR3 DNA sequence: TGTGCCAGCAGTTGGGGAGTGCCGAACACCGGGGAGCTGTTTTTT.

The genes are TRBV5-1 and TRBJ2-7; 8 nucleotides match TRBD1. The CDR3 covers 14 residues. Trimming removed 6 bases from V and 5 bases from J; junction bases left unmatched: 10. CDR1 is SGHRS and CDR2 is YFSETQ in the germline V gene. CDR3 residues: CASMSDRVLDEQYF. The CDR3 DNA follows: TGCGCCAGCATGTCGGACAGGGTCCTCGACGAGCAGTACTTC.

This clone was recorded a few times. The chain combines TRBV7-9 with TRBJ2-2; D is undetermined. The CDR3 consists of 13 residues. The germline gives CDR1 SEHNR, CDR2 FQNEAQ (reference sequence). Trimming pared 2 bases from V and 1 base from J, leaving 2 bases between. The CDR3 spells CASSLRNTGELFF. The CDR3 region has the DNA TGTGCCAGCAGCTTAAGGAACACCGGGGAGCTGTTTTTT.

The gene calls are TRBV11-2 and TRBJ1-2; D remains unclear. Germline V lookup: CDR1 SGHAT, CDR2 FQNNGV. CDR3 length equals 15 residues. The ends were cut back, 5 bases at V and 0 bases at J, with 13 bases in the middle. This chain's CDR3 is CASSPPLAANYGYTF. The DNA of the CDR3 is TGTGCCAGCAGCCCCCCCCTGGCAGCTAACTATGGCTACACCTTC. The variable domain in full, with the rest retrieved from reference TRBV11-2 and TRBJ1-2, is EAGVAQSPRYKIIEKRQSVAFWCNPISGHATLYWYQQILGQGPKLLIQFQNNGVVDDSQLPKDRFSAERLKGVDSTLKIQPAKLEDSAVYLCASSPPLAANYGYTFGSGTRLTVV.

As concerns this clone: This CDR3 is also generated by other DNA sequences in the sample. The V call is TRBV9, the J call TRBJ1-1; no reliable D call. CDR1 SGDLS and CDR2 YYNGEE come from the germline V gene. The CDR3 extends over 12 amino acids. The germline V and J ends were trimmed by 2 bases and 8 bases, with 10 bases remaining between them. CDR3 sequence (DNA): TGTGCCAGCAGCGTGGGGAGCGGCGAAGCTTTCTTT. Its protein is CASSVGSGEAFF.

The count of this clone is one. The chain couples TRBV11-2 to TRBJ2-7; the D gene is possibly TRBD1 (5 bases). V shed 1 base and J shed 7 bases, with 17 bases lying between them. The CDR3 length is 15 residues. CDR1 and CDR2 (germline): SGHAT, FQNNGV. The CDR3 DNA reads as TGTGCCAGCAGCTTAGTAGGGGTTAACGCATGGGAGCAGTACTTC. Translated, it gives CASSLVGVNAWEQYF.

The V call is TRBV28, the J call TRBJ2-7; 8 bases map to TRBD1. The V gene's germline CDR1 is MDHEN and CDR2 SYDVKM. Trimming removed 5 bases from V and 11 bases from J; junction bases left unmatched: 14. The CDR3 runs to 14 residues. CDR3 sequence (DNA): TGTGCCAGCAGTCCCCGGGACAGGCGGTTTGATGAGTACTTC. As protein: CASSPRDRRFDEYF.

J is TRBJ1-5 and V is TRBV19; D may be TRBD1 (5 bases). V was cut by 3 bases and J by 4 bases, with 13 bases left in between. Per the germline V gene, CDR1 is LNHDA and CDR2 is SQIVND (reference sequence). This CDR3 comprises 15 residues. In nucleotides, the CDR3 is TGTGCCAGTAGTATTGGACGGGGCAAGAATCAGCCCCAGCATTTT. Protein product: CASSIGRGKNQPQHF. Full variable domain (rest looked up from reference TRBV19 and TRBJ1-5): DGGITQSPKYLFRKEGQNVTLSCEQNLNHDAMYWYRQDPGQGLRLIYYSQIVNDFQKGDIAEGYSVSREKKESFPLTVTSAQKNPTAFYLCASSIGRGKNQPQHFGDGTRLSIL.

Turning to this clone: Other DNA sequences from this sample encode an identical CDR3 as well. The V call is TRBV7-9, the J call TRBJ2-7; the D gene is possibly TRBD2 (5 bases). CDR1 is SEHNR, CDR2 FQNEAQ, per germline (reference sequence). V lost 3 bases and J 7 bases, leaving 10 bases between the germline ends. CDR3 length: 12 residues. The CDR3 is CASSFGVREQYF. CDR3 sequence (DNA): TGTGCCAGCAGCTTCGGGGTTCGGGAGCAGTACTTC.

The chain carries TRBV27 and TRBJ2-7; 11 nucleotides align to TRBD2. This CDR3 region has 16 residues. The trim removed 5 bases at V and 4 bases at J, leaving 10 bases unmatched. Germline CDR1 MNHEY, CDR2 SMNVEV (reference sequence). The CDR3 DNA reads TGTGCCAGCAGTCCAAGGCTACTAGCGGGAGCATACGAGCAGTACTTC. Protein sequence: CASSPRLLAGAYEQYF.

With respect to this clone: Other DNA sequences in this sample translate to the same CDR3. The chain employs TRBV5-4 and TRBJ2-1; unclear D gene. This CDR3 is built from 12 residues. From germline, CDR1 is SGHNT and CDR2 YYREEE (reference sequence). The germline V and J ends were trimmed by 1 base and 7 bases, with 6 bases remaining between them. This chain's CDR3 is CASSLWGNEQFF. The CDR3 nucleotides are TGTGCCAGCAGCTTGTGGGGAAATGAGCAGTTCTTC. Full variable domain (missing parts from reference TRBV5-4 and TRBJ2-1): ETGVTQSPTHLIKTRGQQVTLRCSSQSGHNTVSWYQQALGQGPQFIFQYYREEENGRGNFPPRFSGLQFPNYSSELNVNALELDDSALYLCASSLWGNEQFFGPGTRLTVL.